The 10 T cell receptor beta chains given below trace back to one sample, sequenced in a study of cytomegalovirus exposure and HLA in healthy donors. The PCR employed 60 Vbeta primers together with 13 Jbeta primers. Produced via immunoSEQ multiplex PCR; TCRdb's table is partial and in-frame only. The table shows fewer than 200,000 clones, with more than 65% occurring only once. Sequencing was done on a sample of PBMCs. These receptors were collected from a man aged 25-40 years in good health and CMV-seronegative.

The J gene is TRBJ2-3, the V gene TRBV19; TRBD2 matches 7 bases. This CDR3 has 14 amino acids. With V trimmed by 6 bases and J by 2 bases, 5 bases remained unmatched. Looked up from germline, CDR1 is LNHDA and CDR2 is SQIVND (reference sequence). The CDR3 region is CASSQAGNTDTQYF. The CDR3 DNA is TGTGCCAGTAGCCAAGCGGGGAACACAGATACGCAGTATTTT.

This chain links TRBV7-8 with TRBJ2-7, with TRBD2 identical over 11 bases. The CDR3 is 14 residues long. Trimming removed 8 bases from V and 5 bases from J; junction bases left unmatched: 8. Per the germline V gene, CDR1 is SGHVS and CDR2 is FQNEAQ. CDR3 residues: CASSMTSGVDEQYF. CDR3 in DNA: TGTGCCAGCTCCATGACTAGCGGGGTGGACGAGCAGTACTTC.

The chain combines TRBV7-6 with TRBJ1-5; D perhaps matches TRBD1 (5 bases). The CDR3 spans 18 residues. Germline values: CDR1 SGHVS, CDR2 FNYEAQ. V was shortened by 2 bases and J by 1 base, with 18 bases between the two germline ends. CDR3 in DNA: TGTGCCAGCAGCTTATATCCCTCGGACATAGAGAGCAATCAGCCCCAGCATTTT. This sequence encodes CASSLYPSDIESNQPQHF. Drawing the rest from reference TRBV7-6 and TRBJ1-5, the complete variable domain is GAGVSQSPRYKVTKRGQDVALRCDPISGHVSLYWYRQALGQGPEFLTYFNYEAQQDKSGLPNDRFSAERPEGSISTLTIQRTEQRDSAMYRCASSLYPSDIESNQPQHFGDGTRLSIL.

CDR3 in DNA: TGTGCCAGCAGTCTAAAGGGGCAAGGCACAATGCAGTACTTC. Amino acids: CASSLKGQGTMQYF. The chain joins TRBV7-3 to TRBJ2-7; the D gene is possibly TRBD1 (5 bases). The germline gives CDR1 SGHTA, CDR2 FQGTGA. Trimming pared 6 bases from V and 9 bases from J, leaving 21 bases between. This CDR3 has 14 amino acids.

This clone has more than one count but fewer than ten. This chain joins TRBV19 and TRBJ2-1, with 8 bases aligning to TRBD1. With 4 bases clipped from V and 6 bases from J, the junction kept 5 bases outside the gene matches. The CDR3 sequence is 14 residues long. The germline CDR1 and CDR2 sequences are LNHDA and SQIVND (reference sequence). The CDR3 is CASSNQGAGNEQFF. The CDR3 DNA is TGTGCCAGTAGTAACCAGGGGGCAGGCAATGAGCAGTTCTTC.

This clone has a handful of counts. V usage is TRBV7-6 and J usage is TRBJ2-1, with no clear D. CDR1 and CDR2 from the germline V gene are SGHVS and FNYEAQ. The CDR3 is 18 amino acids. Deletions cut 1 base from V and 8 bases from J, with 24 bases between. The CDR3 region is CASSLVPSVPPYMDEQFF. The DNA for the CDR3 is TGTGCCAGCAGCTTAGTTCCGAGCGTCCCACCCTACATGGATGAGCAGTTCTTC.

This clone was observed once. V and J are TRBV10-3 and TRBJ2-5, with 7 bases fitting TRBD1. Germline V gene sequence: CDR1 ENHRY, CDR2 SYGVKD. This CDR3 comprises 13 residues. V lost 7 bases to trimming and J lost 4 bases; unmatched junction nucleotides: 6. CDR3 nucleotides: TGTGCCATCAATGGACAGGCTGCAGAGACCCAGTACTTC. This gives the protein CAINGQAAETQYF.

On this clone itself: A read error may produce the germline difference seen at one junction end. V gene TRBV7-9 combines with J gene TRBJ1-1, with D perhaps matching TRBD1 (5 bases). Germline values: CDR1 SEHNR, CDR2 FQNEAQ (reference sequence). The CDR3 runs to 15 residues. CDR3: CSSSLGWGGTVKAFF. The CDR3 DNA reads TGTTCCAGCAGCTTAGGGTGGGGGGGGACCGTGAAAGCTTTCTTT.

This chain links TRBV9 with TRBJ1-1; no clear D. V was clipped by 3 bases and J by 4 bases, with 7 bases between them. This CDR3 has 12 amino acids. The V gene's germline CDR1 is SGDLS and CDR2 YYNGEE. The chain's CDR3 is CASSGTFTEAFF. The CDR3 coding sequence is TGTGCCAGCAGCGGGACTTTCACTGAAGCTTTCTTT.

In this sample, this clone turned up once. The chain joins TRBV30 to TRBJ2-5, with D possibly being TRBD1 (6 bases). The length of the CDR3 is 14 residues. Per the germline V gene, CDR1 is GTSNPN and CDR2 is SVGIG (reference sequence). Deletions cut 1 base from V and 5 bases from J, with 14 bases between. CDR3 DNA sequence: TGTGCCTGGAGTGGGTCAGGGGTCCGGGAGACCCAGTACTTC. It specifies CAWSGSGVRETQYF. The full variable domain, rest sourced from reference TRBV30 and TRBJ2-5, is SQTIHQWPATLVQPVGSPLSLECTVEGTSNPNLYWYRQAAGRGLQLLFYSVGIGQISSEVPQNLSASRPQDRQFILSSKKLLLSDSGFYLCAWSGSGVRETQYFGPGTRLLVL.